This TCR beta chain is drawn from a study of blood T cell repertoires in COVID-19. Study overall: Specimens from acute and convalescent COVID-19 originated in the United States, Italy and Spain. In each case, the material was cDNA or gDNA derived from T cells, B-cell-depleted T cells, or PBMCs.

Per the study methods: For nucleated cells, counts were estimated from reference gene primer amplification. Measured with immunoSEQ multiplex PCR; TCRdb has only the in-frame clones, and not every one. That table is the source of V, J and clone size, and D and trimming were worked out from the DNA. This table holds some 86,000 clones, about 83% found once. Trimming took 0 bases from V and 0 from J, leaving 7 bases between them. CDR1 SGHRS and CDR2 YFSETQ come from the germline V gene. There are 15 residues in the CDR3. This chain joins TRBV5-1 and TRBJ2-1; no clear D gene. This TCR was sampled from a woman between 65 and 79 years old with acute or convalescent COVID-19. The source material was peripheral blood. The CDR3 DNA reads TGCGCCAGCAGCTTGGTACGGAGCTCCTACAATGAGCAGTTCTTC. Protein product: CASSLVRSSYNEQFF.